This T cell receptor beta chain was retrieved from a study of cytomegalovirus exposure and HLA in healthy donors. Study-wide results and limits: In vitro assays verified that three CMV-associated chains recognized CMV antigens specifically. A later analysis associated under 20,000 TCR beta sequences with HLA alleles at a 0.05 false discovery rate.

As regards this clone: The antigen remains unidentified.

Amplification used 60 Vbeta primers and 13 Jbeta primers. This table comes from immunoSEQ multiplex PCR, and its TCRdb copy is limited to in-frame clones, with some not included. The sample lists roughly 190,000 clones; roughly 80% were seen once. V lost 0 bases, J lost 3 bases, and 12 bases stayed unmatched. The CDR3 is made up of 18 amino acids. What was sequenced was PBMCs. The V and J genes are TRBV23-1 and TRBJ2-7; 9 nucleotides agree with TRBD1. TRBV23-1 qualifies as an ORF whose function is uncertain. The TCR comes from a woman in her 30s in good health and CMV-seropositive. The CDR3 nucleotides are TGCGCCAGCAGTCAATCAGCCAGAAGGACAGGGGTAATCTACGAGCAGTACTTC. This encodes CASSQSARRTGVIYEQYF.